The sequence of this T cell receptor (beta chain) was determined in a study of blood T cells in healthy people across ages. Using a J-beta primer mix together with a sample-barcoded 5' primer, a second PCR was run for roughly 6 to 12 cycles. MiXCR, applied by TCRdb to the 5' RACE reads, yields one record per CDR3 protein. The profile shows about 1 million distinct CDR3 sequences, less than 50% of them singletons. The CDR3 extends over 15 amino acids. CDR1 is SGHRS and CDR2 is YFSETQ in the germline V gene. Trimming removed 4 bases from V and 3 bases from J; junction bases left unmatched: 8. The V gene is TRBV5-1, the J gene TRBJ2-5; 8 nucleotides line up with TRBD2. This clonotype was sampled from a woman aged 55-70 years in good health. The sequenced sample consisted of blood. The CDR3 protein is CASSLRTSSKETQYF. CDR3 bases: TGCGCCAGCAGCCTAAGGACTAGCTCTAAAGAGACCCAGTACTTC.